The clone carrying this T cell receptor beta chain was seen more than once but under ten times. Antigen specificity is unknown. The germline CDR1 and CDR2 sequences are MNHEY and SVGEGT. V dropped 2 bases and J dropped 2; count of bases not matched to a gene: 4. This CDR3 region has 17 residues. The source of the sample is a study of identical twins. TCRdb re-derived calls from the 5' RACE reads in MiXCR, one entry per CDR3 protein. The top ten clones hold around 14% of a sample with roughly 720,000 distinct CDR3 sequences, 18% of them seen once. Study results and caveats: Fewer insertions characterized abundant cord blood beta clonotypes, whereas memory repertoires showed none.

These sequences were also reported in another study, on T cells expressing NK-cell markers. As that study records: Dominant NKG2C+ clonotypes were found to form about 1.0-7.5% of CD8+ T cells in roughly 6 donors.

The receptor's source is a young woman in good health. The V and J genes are TRBV6-2 or TRBV6-3 and TRBJ2-1, with 12 bases identical to TRBD2. Specimen: PBMCs. The CDR3 sequence: CASSYRTSGVTYNEQFF. The CDR3 DNA follows: TGTGCCAGCAGTTACAGGACTAGCGGGGTGACCTACAATGAGCAGTTCTTC.